The entry below describes one TCR beta chain. A read error may produce the germline difference seen at one junction end. In germline, CDR1 is SGHTA, CDR2 FQGNSA. This CDR3 region has 16 residues. The data originate from a study of blood T cell repertoires in COVID-19. Study-wide context: COVID-19 samples collected from the United States, Italy and Spain covered acute and convalescent phases. From T cells, B-cell-depleted T cells, or PBMCs came the material, which was cDNA or gDNA.

Authors' data handling: Reference gene primer amplification yielded estimated nucleated cell counts. The assay was immunoSEQ multiplex PCR, and TCRdb's table has in-frame clones only and misses some. V and J calls and clone size are copied from that table; D and trimming were computed from the DNA. The table lists roughly 120,000 clones, roughly nine tenths of them singletons. Patients from Seattle were sampled longitudinally, starting during active infection. The chain carries TRBV7-2 and TRBJ2-2; 13 positions match TRBD2. This clonotype originated in a man between 60 and 75 years old with COVID-19, enrolled during active disease. Sequenced: peripheral blood. In DNA, the CDR3 is TGTGCCAGCAGCCAGGGGACTAGCGGGAACTCCGGGGAGCTGTTTTTT. Translated, it gives CASSQGTSGNSGELFF.